This is a list of T cell receptor beta chains from one sample in a study of cytomegalovirus exposure and HLA in healthy donors. Libraries were prepared by immunoSEQ multiplex PCR; TCRdb keeps only in-frame clonotypes and omits some of them. The sample has roughly 120,000 clones; 74% are singletons. Material: PBMCs. These receptors all stem from a woman between 50 and 59 years old in good health and CMV-seropositive. Both conserved end residues are part of each CDR3. D genes are given only for firm matches. Rows may omit the clone size; those that give it use once, few, many or a size class.

d_gene	j_gene	abundance	v_gene	CDR3nt	CDR3aa
NA	TRBJ1-5	NA	TRBV6-6	TGTGCCAGCAGTTACTACTTGGGGGCGAGCAATCAGCCCCAGCATTTT	CASSYYLGASNQPQHF
NA	TRBJ1-1	NA	TRBV7-8	TGTGCCAGCAGCTTAGCCGGCGGAACGGGTACTGAAGCTTTCTTT	CASSLAGGTGTEAFF
NA	TRBJ1-6	NA	TRBV27	TGTGCCAGCAGTTTAGGAGGGCCGGTTGGTTCACCCCTCCACTTT	CASSLGGPVGSPLHF
NA	TRBJ1-2	NA	TRBV7-9	TGTGCCAGCGGTTCTTTTAGAGGAACGCGGGGTTATGGCTACACCTTC	CASGSFRGTRGYGYTF
NA	TRBJ2-7	NA	TRBV21-1	TGTGCCAGCAGCAAAGGAGAAAGCGGGGGTCACGAGCAGTACTTC	CASSKGESGGHEQYF
TRBD2	TRBJ2-1	NA	TRBV5-1	TGCGCCAGCAGCTTGCCCAATAGCGGGGAATCCTACAATGAGCAGTTCTTC	CASSLPNSGESYNEQFF
TRBD1	TRBJ2-7	NA	TRBV27	TGTGCCAGCAGTTCCCCGACAGGGGGCTTGTACGAGCAGTACTTC	CASSSPTGGLYEQYF
NA	TRBJ2-4	NA	TRBV6-5	TGTGCCAGCAGCCCCGGGTACGCCGGGAACATTCAGTACTTC	CASSPGYAGNIQYF
NA	TRBJ2-1	NA	TRBV7-9	TGTGCCAGCAGCCCCAGGGGTCATGAGCAGTTCTTC	CASSPRGHEQFF
TRBD1	TRBJ2-4	NA	TRBV19	TGTGCCAGTAGTTCCCGAAATAGGACAGGGATTACACGGGACATTCAGTACTTC	CASSSRNRTGITRDIQYF
TRBD2	TRBJ2-5	few	TRBV15	TGTGCCACCAGCGGACTAGCCGGGGAGACCCAGTACTTC	CATSGLAGETQYF
NA	TRBJ1-4	NA	TRBV6-1	TGTGCCAGCAAAATAGGTGACAGTAATGAAAAACTGTTTTTT	CASKIGDSNEKLFF
NA	TRBJ2-2	few	TRBV2	TGTGCCAGCAGACCGGGACAGAACACCGGGGAGCTGTTTTTT	CASRPGQNTGELFF
NA	TRBJ1-1	NA	TRBV4-2	TGTGCCAGCAGCCAAGATTTAGGAGCTGAAGCTTTCTTT	CASSQDLGAEAFF
TRBD1	TRBJ1-2	NA	TRBV11-2	TGTGCCAGCAATATCGACAGGGGGCCCTATGGCTACACCTTC	CASNIDRGPYGYTF
NA	TRBJ2-6	NA	TRBV19	TGTGCCAGCCGCTCGGCTGGGGCCAACGTCCTGACTTTC	CASRSAGANVLTF
NA	TRBJ2-7	NA	TRBV7-9	TGTGCCAGCAGCTTAGGAAGAGCTGCCGTGGGACAAATCTACGAGCAGTACTTC	CASSLGRAAVGQIYEQYF
NA	TRBJ1-2	NA	TRBV25-1	TGTGCCAGCAGTGAAGCCTCCGGGAATTGCTACACCTTC	CASSEASGNCYTF
NA	TRBJ2-2	NA	TRBV18	TGTGCCAGCTCATCCACAGGAACCCTGAACACCGGGGAGCTGTTTTTT	CASSSTGTLNTGELFF
NA	TRBJ2-5	NA	TRBV30	TGTGCCTGGAGTGTCGGAGATATAGGGGGAGAGACCCAGTACTTC	CAWSVGDIGGETQYF
TRBD1	TRBJ2-7	NA	TRBV9	TGTGCCAGCAGCGGTGGGACAGGGCTCGAGCAGTACTTC	CASSGGTGLEQYF
TRBD2	TRBJ2-5	NA	TRBV29-1	TGCAGCGTTGGAACTAGCGGGGGGAACAGGGAGACCCAGTACTTC	CSVGTSGGNRETQYF
NA	TRBJ2-1	NA	TRBV7-6	TGTGCCAGCAGCCCACTCTCTAGAGATGAGCAGTTCTTC	CASSPLSRDEQFF
NA	TRBJ1-1	NA	TRBV6-1	TGTGCCAGCAGTGAAGCGGGCCAGGGGAACACTGAAGCTTTCTTT	CASSEAGQGNTEAFF
NA	TRBJ2-5	few	TRBV2	TGTGCCAGCAATGATCGGGAGACCCAGTACTTC	CASNDRETQYF
TRBD1	TRBJ1-4	NA	TRBV30	TGTGCCTGGAGTGGACAGGGTCGACTGTTTTTT	CAWSGQGRLFF
NA	TRBJ1-5	NA	TRBV7-9	TGTGCCAGCAGCTTAGCGGGAGGCACCCATCAGCCCCAGCATTTT	CASSLAGGTHQPQHF
NA	TRBJ1-6	NA	TRBV27	TGTGCCAGCAGTTTCCGCGTCTACGTGAGCTCCTATAATTCACCCCTCCACTTT	CASSFRVYVSSYNSPLHF
TRBD1	TRBJ2-7	NA	TRBV5-1	TGCGCCAGCAGGGAGGGACAGGGGGCAGAGCAGTACTTC	CASREGQGAEQYF
NA	TRBJ1-3	NA	TRBV11-2	TGTGCCAGCAGCTCGACAGGTTTCTCTGGAAACACCATATATTTT	CASSSTGFSGNTIYF
TRBD1	TRBJ2-1	NA	TRBV19	TGTGCCAGTACCTTATCAGTCGGACAGGAGAGGCAGTTCTTC	CASTLSVGQERQFF
NA	TRBJ1-1	NA	TRBV18	TGTGCCAGCTCATCAAACTCGGGACTCCCGAACACTGAGGCTTTCTTT	CASSSNSGLPNTEAFF